Given below is one TCR beta chain in context. Cells designated naive CD8 were CD45RO-negative and were positively selected for CCR7, with terminally differentiated effector memory CD45RA+ cells excluded. This sample was included in a study of shared clonotypes between healthy human individuals. About the study: A couple of women and three men aged 18 to 49 served as donors. A donor's plate count was three for CD4 naive and three for CD4 memory; CD8 naive had two and CD8 memory one.

Every immunoSEQ plate was one replicate of a subset's evenly spread DNA. Tens of thousands of T cell genomes (approximately 0.2 ug DNA) went into each sorted-subset replicate. Some clones are missing from TCRdb's copy, which holds only in-frame ones; the method was immunoSEQ multiplex PCR. This sample has about 2 million clones, with around 96% found just once. This CDR3 contains 18 residues. Trimming at V came to 2 bases and at J to 0 bases, leaving 11 bases not matched to a gene. CDR1 and CDR2 (germline): SGHKS, YYEKEE (reference sequence). This sequence originates from a man younger than 30 in good health. The specimen sequenced was naive CD8+ T cells sorted from blood. The genes are TRBV5-5 and TRBJ2-3; TRBD2 matches at 8 bases. This CDR3 reads CASSFTLIAGTSTDTQYF. CDR3 sequence (DNA): TGTGCCAGCAGCTTTACACTCATAGCGGGAACTAGCACAGATACGCAGTATTTT.